This entry lists 28 T cell receptor beta chains sequenced from one sample in a study of CD8 T cells in Susac syndrome (dated by TCRdb to about 2019). To prepare the library, the immunoSEQ multiplex PCR assay was applied. RNA was extracted using the RNeasy kit, and roughly 0.5 to 1 microgram was reverse transcribed with random hexamers. TCRdb took the public reads, trimmed them with fastp at Q25, ran MiXCR for clone calling and kept in-frame beta chains. Rows are combined by CDR3 protein, so each entry shows the most common genes and DNA. The sample table holds about 430,000 distinct CDR3 sequences, of which 75% to 90% were seen once. Of the sample, roughly 0.1% falls within the top ten clones. The sequenced sample was CD8+ T cells from PBMCs. The receptors come from a human donor with multiple sclerosis.

This chain links TRBV12-3 or TRBV12-4 with TRBJ2-6; 7 bases agree with TRBD1. This CDR3 is 17 amino acids long. The junction had 10 bases not matched to a gene; V was cut back by 6 bases and J by 2 bases. CDR3 in amino acids: CASRPVPTGTGANVLTF. The CDR3, as DNA: TGTGCCAGCAGACCAGTTCCGACAGGGACTGGGGCCAACGTCCTGACTTTC.

The rearrangement joins TRBV7-9 to TRBJ1-4, with 7 bases fitting TRBD1. The CDR3 loop spans 15 amino acids. In germline, CDR1 is SEHNR, CDR2 FQNEAQ (reference sequence). V lost 7 bases, J lost 5 bases, and 10 bases stayed unmatched. CDR3 sequence reads: CASTHSRDSNEKLFF. In DNA form, the CDR3 reads TGTGCCAGCACTCACTCCCGGGACAGCAATGAAAAACTGTTTTTT.

The chain has TRBV29-1 and TRBJ1-2; the D gene is possibly TRBD1 (5 bases). Trimming left V 4 bases short and J 2 bases short, with 17 bases between. CDR3 length equals 15 residues. Looked up from germline, CDR1 is SQVTM and CDR2 is ANQGSEA. This CDR3 is CSVVPWDSLNYGYTF. In DNA, the CDR3 is TGCAGCGTTGTCCCCTGGGACTCTCTCAACTATGGCTACACCTTC.

The rearrangement uses TRBV3-1 and TRBJ2-1, with D perhaps matching TRBD2 (5 bases). Germline V gene lookup returns CDR1 LGHDT and CDR2 YNNKEL (reference sequence). The CDR3 consists of 16 residues. V dropped 1 base and J dropped 2 bases, with 12 bases sitting between them. The CDR3 here is CASSQVGESTYNEQFF. The CDR3 DNA reads TGTGCCAGCAGCCAAGTTGGGGAGTCGACCTACAATGAGCAGTTCTTC.

V gene TRBV27 combines with J gene TRBJ2-5, with D maybe TRBD2 (5 bases). There are 14 residues in the CDR3. V was pared by 10 bases and J by 2 bases, with 17 bases between. The germline gives CDR1 MNHEY, CDR2 SMNVEV (reference sequence). CDR3 residues: CATRPRRFQETQYF. The CDR3 nucleotides read TGTGCCACCAGACCCAGGAGGTTTCAAGAGACCCAGTACTTC.

V usage is TRBV5-5 and J usage is TRBJ1-5, with D hard to call. The germline V gene has CDR1 SGHKS and CDR2 YYEKEE (reference sequence). The CDR3 contains 11 residues. Trimming pared 4 bases from V and 5 bases from J, leaving 4 bases between. DNA of the CDR3: TGTGCCAGCAGCAAGGATCAGCCCCAGCATTTT. Translated: CASSKDQPQHF.

CDR3 coding DNA: TGTGCCAGCAGCCTCCGGGACAGACCAGACGAGCAGTACTTC. Its translation: CASSLRDRPDEQYF. J is TRBJ2-7 and V is TRBV28; the match to TRBD1 covers 7 bases. Germline V gene lookup returns CDR1 MDHEN and CDR2 SYDVKM. The CDR3 spans 14 residues. The trim removed 6 bases at V and 5 bases at J, leaving 10 bases unmatched.

The rearrangement joins TRBV11-2 to TRBJ2-7; D is unresolved. Between the trimmed V and J ends, which lost 6 bases and 5 bases, there was a span of 14 bases. The CDR3 has 13 residues. The germline CDR1 and CDR2 sequences are SGHAT and FQNNGV. CDR3 bases: TGTGCCAGCAGGCAGACCGAAAACCACGAGCAGTACTTC. This translates into CASRQTENHEQYF.

The V and J genes are TRBV9 and TRBJ1-3, with no clear D. The CDR3 has 15 residues. The V end was cut by 3 bases, the J end by 2 bases, with 12 bases between. CDR1 and CDR2 from the germline V gene are SGDLS and YYNGEE. The CDR3 protein is CASSALGRAGNTIYF. In nucleotides, the CDR3 is TGTGCCAGCAGCGCCTTGGGGAGAGCTGGAAACACCATATATTTT.

This chain joins TRBV6-1 and TRBJ1-2; D not certain. The CDR3 covers 16 residues. Germline V gives CDR1 MNHNS, CDR2 SASEGT. V lost 0 bases and J lost 0, with 11 bases in between. DNA for the CDR3: TGTGCCAGCAGTGAAGCGACAACGGAGACTAACTATGGCTACACCTTC. Amino acids: CASSEATTETNYGYTF.

The rearrangement uses TRBV15 and TRBJ2-7; TRBD2 is a possible D gene (6 bases). With 6 bases removed from V and 4 bases from J, the gap between germline ends came to 10 bases. Germline CDR1 reads LNHNV; CDR2 reads YYDKDF (reference sequence). The CDR3 is 12 residues long. This chain's CDR3 is CATSERGYEQYF. Written as DNA, the CDR3 is TGTGCCACCAGTGAACGGGGGTACGAGCAGTACTTC.

The CDR3 DNA follows: TGCGCCAGCAGCCAAGATCTTTGGGAAGGGGACTTTAGCACAGATACGCAGTATTTT. Its protein is CASSQDLWEGDFSTDTQYF. The rearrangement uses TRBV4-1 and TRBJ2-3; weak D call: TRBD2 (6 bases). V gave up 0 bases and J gave up 0 bases, with 19 bases separating them. The germline CDR1 and CDR2 sequences are MGHRA and YSYEKL. The CDR3 sequence is 19 residues long.

This chain connects TRBV2 to TRBJ1-2; no reliable D call. In germline, CDR1 is SNHLY, CDR2 FYNNEI. V dropped 3 bases and J dropped 2 bases, with 13 bases sitting between them. CDR3 size: 15 residues. The CDR3 sequence: CASSDTESLNYGYTF. Written as DNA, the CDR3 is TGTGCCAGCAGTGATACGGAAAGCTTAAACTATGGCTACACCTTC. The entire variable domain, with the rest obtained from reference TRBV2 and TRBJ1-2, is as follows: EPEVTQTPSHQVTQMGQEVILRCVPISNHLYFYWYRQILGQKVEFLVSFYNNEISEKSEIFDDQFSVERPDGSNFTLKIRSTKLEDSAMYFCASSDTESLNYGYTFGSGTRLTVV.

The chain carries TRBV4-1 and TRBJ2-7; D is uncertain. Germline V gene lookup returns CDR1 MGHRA and CDR2 YSYEKL. Trimming took off 0 bases at V and 1 base at J, with 10 bases between the two ends. CDR3 length: 15 residues. CDR3 DNA sequence: TGCGCCAGCAGCCAAGAAGCACGAGTATCCTACGAGCAGTACTTC. Translation gives CASSQEARVSYEQYF.

This clonotype appeared once. The chain recombines TRBV19 with TRBJ1-4; D gene unclear. The V end was cut by 6 bases, the J end by 8 bases, with 13 bases between. Germline CDR1 is LNHDA and CDR2 is SQIVND (reference sequence). The CDR3 spans 13 residues. The CDR3 nucleotides read TGTGCCAGTAGGACATCTCCTCGGGAAAAACTGTTTTTT. This gives the protein CASRTSPREKLFF.

This chain uses TRBV19 with TRBJ1-1; D unclear. Trimming shortened V by 6 bases and J by 1 base, and 15 bases separated the two germline ends. The CDR3 extends over 15 amino acids. In germline, CDR1 is LNHDA, CDR2 SQIVND (reference sequence). CDR3 protein: CASSVELGANTEAFF. In nucleotides, the CDR3 is TGTGCCAGTAGCGTTGAGTTGGGAGCGAACACTGAAGCTTTCTTT.

A few counts support this clonotype. The chain combines TRBV11-2 with TRBJ2-7; D remains unclear. V was cut by 0 bases and J by 2 bases, with 5 bases left in between. Per the germline V gene, CDR1 is SGHAT and CDR2 is FQNNGV. The CDR3 is 13 residues long. CDR3 region: CASSLEAAYEQYF. In DNA, the CDR3 is TGTGCCAGCAGCTTAGAGGCCGCCTACGAGCAGTACTTC.

This sequence joins TRBV30 and TRBJ2-7; D unclear. The CDR3 is made up of 14 amino acids. The germline gives CDR1 GTSNPN, CDR2 SVGIG (reference sequence). V shed 2 bases and J shed 2 bases, with 13 bases lying between them. CDR3 sequence reads: CAWSTPRFPYEQYF. DNA of the CDR3: TGTGCCTGGAGTACTCCCAGATTTCCCTACGAGCAGTACTTC.

The CDR3 loop is CASSPRGTELNQETQYF. In DNA form, the CDR3 reads TGTGCCAGCAGCCCAAGGGGGACAGAGCTGAATCAAGAGACCCAGTACTTC. The chain couples TRBV11-1 to TRBJ2-5; 7 positions agree with TRBD1. Trimming cost V 5 bases and J 2 bases; bases outside gene matches: 14. In germline, CDR1 is SGHAT, CDR2 FQDESV (reference sequence). The CDR3 has 17 residues.

The CDR3 sequence is CASSTLTSAQETQYF. CDR3 in DNA: TGTGCCAGCAGTACACTGACTAGCGCTCAAGAGACCCAGTACTTC. The V call is TRBV6-1, the J call TRBJ2-5; 8 nucleotides align to TRBD2. The V gene's germline CDR1 is MNHNS and CDR2 SASEGT. The CDR3 runs 15 residues. After removal of 5 bases from V and 2 bases from J, the junction contained 7 bases not matched to a gene.

V and J are TRBV24-1 and TRBJ1-1; tentatively, D is TRBD1 (5 bases). The V and J ends lost 2 bases and 5 bases respectively, with 8 bases between them. The CDR3 has 13 amino acids. Germline-derived CDR1 and CDR2 are KGHDR and SFDVKD. CDR3 residues: CATSDSQGTEAFF. CDR3 DNA: TGTGCCACCAGTGATTCCCAGGGTACTGAAGCTTTCTTT.

V and J are TRBV20-1 and TRBJ2-7, with 7 positions matching TRBD1. This CDR3 has 15 amino acids. With 4 bases clipped from V and 1 base from J, the junction kept 10 bases outside the gene matches. Germline values: CDR1 DFQATT, CDR2 SNEGSKA (reference sequence). The CDR3 sequence is CSAMAVGDSSYEQYF. CDR3 nucleotide sequence: TGCAGTGCTATGGCGGTCGGGGACAGTTCCTACGAGCAGTACTTC.

This chain links TRBV27 with TRBJ1-2, with 8 bases fitting TRBD1. The V segment lost 5 bases and the J segment 5 bases; nucleotides outside the gene matches: 10. Germline values: CDR1 MNHEY, CDR2 SMNVEV (reference sequence). This CDR3 is 15 amino acids long. CDR3 residues: CASSPGQGRLYGYTF. The CDR3 coding sequence is TGTGCCAGCAGTCCAGGACAGGGACGTCTATATGGCTACACCTTC.

CDR3 amino acids: CAWNPAGIAGGPGETQYF. The CDR3 nucleotides are TGTGCCTGGAACCCGGCCGGAATAGCGGGGGGGCCCGGAGAGACCCAGTACTTC. The chain is built from TRBV30 and TRBJ2-5; 11 bases line up with TRBD2. Germline CDR1 reads GTSNPN; CDR2 reads SVGIG (reference sequence). Trimming took 4 bases from V and 4 from J; bases not matched to a gene: 17. The CDR3 loop spans 18 amino acids.

In this sample, this clonotype turned up a few times. This chain links TRBV18 with TRBJ2-1; 7 bases are a match to TRBD2. CDR1 and CDR2 (germline): KGHSH, LQKENI. The CDR3 is 15 residues long. With V trimmed by 3 bases and J by 5 bases, 7 bases remained unmatched. The CDR3 nucleotides read TGTGCCAGCTCACCCGCGGGGGACGGGGACAATGAGCAGTTCTTC. Translating gives CASSPAGDGDNEQFF.

The rearrangement uses TRBV4-1 and TRBJ2-4; weak D call: TRBD1 (6 bases). CDR1 and CDR2 from the germline V gene are MGHRA and YSYEKL. V was clipped by 0 bases and J by 6 bases, with 12 bases between them. CDR3 size: 15 residues. The CDR3 region is CASSQEGRGGNIQYF. DNA for the CDR3: TGCGCCAGCAGCCAAGAGGGCAGGGGCGGAAACATTCAGTACTTC.

The rearrangement links TRBV11-2 to TRBJ2-3; D gene ambiguous. The CDR3 length is 13 residues. V was cut by 0 bases and J by 4 bases, with 5 bases left in between. Germline V gives CDR1 SGHAT, CDR2 FQNNGV. The CDR3 loop reads CASSLELADTQYF. Written as DNA, the CDR3 is TGTGCCAGCAGCTTAGAATTGGCAGATACGCAGTATTTT.

The chain combines TRBV6-5 with TRBJ2-7, with D unclear. The CDR3 contains 15 residues. Germline V gene data show CDR1 as MNHEY and CDR2 as SVGAGI. V dropped 6 bases and J dropped 2 bases, with 17 bases sitting between them. The CDR3 DNA follows: TGTGCCAGCAGGTCCCAGGAAAGTGGAACCTACGAGCAGTACTTC. This encodes CASRSQESGTYEQYF.